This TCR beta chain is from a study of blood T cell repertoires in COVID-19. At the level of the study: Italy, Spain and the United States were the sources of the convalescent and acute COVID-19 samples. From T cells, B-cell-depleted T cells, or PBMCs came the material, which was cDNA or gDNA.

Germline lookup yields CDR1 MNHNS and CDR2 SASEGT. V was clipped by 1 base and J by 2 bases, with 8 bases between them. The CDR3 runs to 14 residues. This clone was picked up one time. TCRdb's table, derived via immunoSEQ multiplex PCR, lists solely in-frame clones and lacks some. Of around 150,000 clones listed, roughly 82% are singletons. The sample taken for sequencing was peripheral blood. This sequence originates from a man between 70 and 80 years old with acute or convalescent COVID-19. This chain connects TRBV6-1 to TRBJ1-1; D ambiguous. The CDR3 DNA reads TGTGCCAGCAGTGAAGTCCCAGGTAACACTGAAGCTTTCTTT. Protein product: CASSEVPGNTEAFF.